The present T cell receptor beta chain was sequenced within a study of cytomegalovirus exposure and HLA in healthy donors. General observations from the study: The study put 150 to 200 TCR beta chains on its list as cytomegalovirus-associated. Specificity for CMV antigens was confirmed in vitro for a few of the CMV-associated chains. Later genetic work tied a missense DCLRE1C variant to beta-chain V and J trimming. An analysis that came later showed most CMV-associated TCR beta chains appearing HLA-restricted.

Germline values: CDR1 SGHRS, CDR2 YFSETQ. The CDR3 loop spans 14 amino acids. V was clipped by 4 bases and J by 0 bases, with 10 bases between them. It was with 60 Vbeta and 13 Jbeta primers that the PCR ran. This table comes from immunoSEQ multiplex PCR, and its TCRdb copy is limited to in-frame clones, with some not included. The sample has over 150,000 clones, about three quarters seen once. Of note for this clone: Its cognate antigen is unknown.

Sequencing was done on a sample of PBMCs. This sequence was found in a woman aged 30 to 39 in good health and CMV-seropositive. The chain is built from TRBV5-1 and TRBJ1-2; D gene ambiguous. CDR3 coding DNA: TGCGCCAGCAGCCCGGGTTTAGCTAACTATGGCTACACCTTC. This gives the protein CASSPGLANYGYTF.